This paragraph covers one T cell receptor (beta chain) sequence. Antigen: not known. TCRdb redid the calling of the 5' RACE reads with MiXCR, one entry per CDR3 protein. The sample holds fewer than 140,000 distinct CDR3 sequences, approximately 13% seen once. This specimen comes from a study of T-cell memory formation after mild COVID-19. The CDR3 is made up of 14 amino acids. V shed 4 bases, J shed 1 base, and the junction held 3 bases outside the gene matches. Per germline, CDR1 SGHKS and CDR2 YYEKEE (reference sequence). Whole-study findings and limits: Clones shrinking from day 15 to 85 showed even CD4/CD8 mixes; later expanders tilted CD4+.

The chain recombines TRBV5-5 with TRBJ1-1; 8 nucleotides align to TRBD1. The sequence came from an adult woman who had mild COVID-19 (a few samples of this study predate the infection). Cell type and time point are not known. The specimen was PBMCs or a T cell subset sorted from them (not recorded which). The CDR3 spells CASSQGTGNTEAFF. In nucleotides, the CDR3 is TGTGCCAGCAGCCAAGGGACAGGGAACACTGAAGCTTTCTTT. Drawing the rest from reference TRBV5-5 and TRBJ1-1, the complete variable domain is DAGVTQSPTHLIKTRGQQVTLRCSPISGHKSVSWYQQVLGQGPQFIFQYYEKEERGRGNFPDRFSARQFPNYSSELNVNALLLGDSALYLCASSQGTGNTEAFFGQGTRLTVV.